This T cell receptor (beta chain) was sequenced in a study of cytotoxic CD8 clonotypes in ibrutinib-treated CLL (dated by TCRdb to the early 2020s). Notes on the research overall: The cohort had about a dozen relapsed/refractory and more than 14 treatment-naive patients; roughly 18 were IGHV unmutated. All remission and progressive disease samples were collected while patients were still receiving ibrutinib. An average of roughly 250,000 productive templates and approximately 91,000 productive rearrangements was obtained per sample. Response samples were taken after a median of 12 months on treatment, ranging from about 6 to 40 months. Longitudinal samples were obtainable from about 30% of the roughly 86 participants in the trial. Cryopreserved peripheral blood mononuclear cells were obtained prior to treatment, at the time of response, and at either disease progression or sustained remission. Partial responses were observed in about 25 patients and complete responses in 2; after a median follow-up of roughly 62 months, remission was maintained in about 15 patients and progression was observed in approximately twelve. Study-wide findings and limitations: Public clonotypes were rare and either shrank or stayed stable during treatment, and the rise in clonality at ibrutinib response reflected expansion of private clonotypes. Baseline clonality was found to be higher than that of age-matched healthy donors and was strongly correlated with circulating CD8+ T-cell counts. Sampling times were not matched between patients in sustained remission and patients whose disease was progressing, and lymph node repertoires were not examined. At ibrutinib response clonality went up, during sustained remission it held steady, and at progression it dropped back toward baseline.

As to this clone: Its binding antigen is unknown. Base-call qualities are not available, and no considerably larger clone is one nucleotide away.

A MiSeq instrument was used for deep resolution sequencing, which targeted depths ranging from 1 in 1 million up to 1 in 200,000 T cells, with coverage averaging 10x for each clonotype. The immunoSEQ hsTCRB Kit was used to generate the TCR beta libraries. Under the source paper's analysis protocol: ImmunoSEQ Data Assistant and ImmunoSEQ Analyzer were used for data analysis, and V, D and J genes were assigned according to IMGT definitions. Clonality was computed as one minus normalized Shannon entropy of productive rearrangement frequencies, ranging from 0 to 1. Only overrepresented clonotypes making up at least 0.05% of each patient's repertoire were included in the public clonotype analysis. Some 13 age-matched healthy donor repertoires from immuneACCESS served as clonality controls. Held by TCRdb, this immuneACCESS table contains in-frame sequences only and omits some clones. Under half of the omission traces to an unresolved V gene where checked; the cause of the rest is unknown. Clone size and the V and J calls come from that table; the DNA yielded D and trimming. Present in this sample are 300,000 to 400,000 clones, roughly 67% of which were seen just once. Under 8% of the sample is taken by the ten largest.

V gives up 7 bases and J gives up 3 bases, and the segment between their germline ends measures 21 bases. CDR1 and CDR2 are drawn from the germline V gene: MDHEN, SYDVKM. The CDR3, cysteine through phenylalanine, is 16 amino acids long. CDR3 DNA only is kept here, 48 bases in frame from base 1. For TCR beta library preparation, around 1.8 micrograms of genomic DNA were extracted from the cryopreserved PBMCs. Longitudinal blood samples from CLL patients on ibrutinib monotherapy were analyzed using high-throughput TCR beta sequencing. The patients took part in an open-label, single-center phase 2 trial of ibrutinib monotherapy.

This clonotype was obtained from a human donor with chronic lymphocytic leukemia. The sample here was PBMCs, taken after 36 months of ibrutinib treatment. The chain employs TRBV28 and TRBJ2-5; the D gene is perhaps TRBD1 or TRBD2, as each covers 6 bases. Read as DNA, the sequence is TGTGCCAGCATCCCCACTTGGGGGGACAACGAAGAGACCCAGTACTTC. Its amino acids are CASIPTWGDNEETQYF.